These T cell receptor beta chains were read from a single sample in a study of immune evolution from preneoplasia to lung adenocarcinoma. The method was immunoSEQ multiplex PCR; TCRdb's version includes in-frame clones alone and lacks a portion of them. Of about 14,000 clones listed, roughly four fifths are singletons. Sequenced: FFPE minimally invasive lung adenocarcinoma tissue. All receptors derive from a person aged 60-79 years with lung adenocarcinoma. Each CDR3 is given without its conserved first and last residue. Not every row has a clone size; where given, it reads once, few, many or a size class.

>TRBV9|once|TRBJ2-3
ASSVTSGPDTQY
>TRBV29-1|-|TRBJ2-3
SGGGAKDTQY
>TRBV7-9|-|TRBJ2-1
ASTTGVLAEQF
>TRBV9|-|TRBJ2-7
ASSVVSGGSYEQY
>TRBV19|-|TRBJ1-1
ASSSRTENTEAF
>TRBV6-1|-|TRBJ2-7
ASSVGVSQY
>TRBV30|-|TRBJ1-2
AWQGNYGYT
>TRBV7-2|-|TRBJ1-2
ASSLGSGARYGYT
>TRBV6-1|-|TRBJ2-1
ASTGTADEQF
>TRBV2|-|TRBJ2-5
ATRGDSETQY
>TRBV6-4|few|TRBJ1-1
ASSEKGENTEAF
>TRBV28|-|TRBJ2-7
ASRPGQATYEQY
>TRBV30|-|TRBJ1-5
AWTLDSNQPQH